These 20 T cell receptor beta chains were sequenced from one sample in a study of human T cells and chemical hapten exposure. TCRdb recomputed calls from the RACE reads with MiXCR, one row per CDR3 protein. The sample has fewer than 80,000 distinct CDR3 sequences, 11% seen once. Time point specified: patch test 3, about 24 weeks after DPC sensitization. Treatment meaning: therapeutic diphenylcyclopropenone sensitization with weekly scalp DPC. This specimen was whole blood, taken in connection with sensitization to the hapten diphenylcyclopropenone (DPC). The receptors stem from a woman aged 25 to 39 with alopecia areata. Some clones in this sample may be carry-over from other donors' samples.

V and J are TRBV6-2 or TRBV6-3 and TRBJ2-3; D may correspond to TRBD1 or TRBD2 (6 bases each). Looked up from germline, CDR1 is MNHEY and CDR2 is SVGEGT. The CDR3 is 16 residues long. Trimming removed 6 bases at V and 2 bases at J, with 18 bases between. This CDR3 reads CASSPRGPRPTDTQYF. In nucleotides, the CDR3 is TGTGCCAGCAGCCCACGGGGGCCGCGCCCCACAGATACGCAGTATTTT.

V and J are TRBV27 and TRBJ1-1; D is perhaps TRBD1 (5 bases). Trimming removed 8 bases from V and 4 bases from J, with 14 bases in between. The CDR3 covers 13 residues. The germline V gene has CDR1 MNHEY and CDR2 SMNVEV (reference sequence). Here the CDR3 reads CASSWGSGTEAFF. CDR3 nucleotide sequence: TGTGCCAGCTCTTGGGGGTCCGGCACTGAAGCTTTCTTT.

This clonotype was seen repeatedly, ten times or more. J is TRBJ1-5 and V is TRBV28, with D maybe TRBD1 (5 bases). The CDR3 runs to 12 residues. Trimming pared 8 bases from V and 5 bases from J, leaving 10 bases between. Germline assignment: CDR1 MDHEN and CDR2 SYDVKM. The CDR3 DNA is TGTGCCAGCGGGTGGGGGTATCAGCCCCAGCATTTT. Translating it yields CASGWGYQPQHF.

A remark on this clonotype: A much larger clone sits a single nucleotide away, making a read error possible. CDR3 bases: TGTGCCAGCAGCCCAGCTAGCGGGCCCTACGAGCAGTACTTC. This codes for CASSPASGPYEQYF. The genes are TRBV7-3 and TRBJ2-7; 8 bases match TRBD2. This CDR3 is 14 amino acids long. CDR1 is SGHTA and CDR2 is FQGTGA in the germline V gene. V lost 5 bases and J lost 2; bases outside the gene matches: 5.

In this sample, this clonotype turned up many times. The rearrangement joins TRBV6-5 to TRBJ2-1, with D possibly matching TRBD2 (7 bases). Germline-derived CDR1 and CDR2 are MNHEY and SVGAGI. The ends were cut back, 4 bases at V and 6 bases at J, with 16 bases in the middle. The length of the CDR3 is 15 residues. CDR3 sequence reads: CASSWLGGAGNEQFF. CDR3 nucleotides: TGTGCCAGCAGTTGGTTGGGGGGGGCCGGCAATGAGCAGTTCTTC.

The table lists this clonotype with a few counts. This sequence joins TRBV7-9 and TRBJ2-5, with a possible D match to TRBD2 (6 bases). Trimming stripped 5 bases from V and 3 bases from J, with 10 bases between. Per germline, CDR1 SEHNR and CDR2 FQNEAQ (reference sequence). This CDR3 is 13 amino acids long. CDR3 sequence (DNA): TGTGCCAGCAGCGGCAGGGAGGAAGAGACCCAGTACTTC. The encoded protein is CASSGREEETQYF.

In this sample, this clonotype turned up many times. This chain connects TRBV9 to TRBJ2-7; D might be TRBD1 or TRBD2, each matching 5 bases. The ends were cut back, 5 bases at V and 5 bases at J, with 11 bases in the middle. Germline-derived CDR1 and CDR2 are SGDLS and YYNGEE. This CDR3 region has 12 residues. In DNA form, the CDR3 reads TGTGCCAGCAGTCCCCGGGACCACGAGCAGTACTTC. Translated, it gives CASSPRDHEQYF.

This clonotype was detected only a few times. J is TRBJ1-5 and V is TRBV2; tentatively, D is TRBD1 (5 bases). The CDR3 extends over 20 amino acids. Germline CDR1 reads SNHLY; CDR2 reads FYNNEI. Deletions cut 7 bases from V and 4 bases from J, with 32 bases between. The CDR3 here is CASTPTGYGMRGVGNQPQHF. DNA for the CDR3: TGTGCCAGCACCCCTACCGGGTACGGGATGCGGGGGGTCGGGAATCAGCCCCAGCATTTT. The full variable domain, with the rest looked up from reference TRBV2 and TRBJ1-5, is EPEVTQTPSHQVTQMGQEVILRCVPISNHLYFYWYRQILGQKVEFLVSFYNNEISEKSEIFDDQFSVERPDGSNFTLKIRSTKLEDSAMYFCASTPTGYGMRGVGNQPQHFGDGTRLSIL.

The table lists this clonotype with a few counts. V gene TRBV5-1 combines with J gene TRBJ2-2, with 11 bases identical to TRBD1. The V gene end was trimmed by 4 bases and the J gene end by 4 bases; junction bases not matched to a gene: 6. Germline CDR1 is SGHRS and CDR2 is YFSETQ. The CDR3 runs 16 residues. Written as DNA, the CDR3 is TGCGCCAGCAGCCCCCTGGGGACAGGGGGCACCGGGGAGCTGTTTTTT. This translates into CASSPLGTGGTGELFF.

This clonotype has at least ten counts. This chain connects TRBV7-2 to TRBJ2-1; 7 bases line up with TRBD1. Germline trimming cut 6 bases from V and 8 bases from J; bases unmatched to any gene: 7. Germline CDR1 is SGHTA and CDR2 is FQGNSA. This CDR3 is 13 amino acids long. The CDR3 DNA reads TGTGCCAGCAGTCGACAGGGTAGGGATGAGCAGTTCTTC. This codes for CASSRQGRDEQFF.

The chain couples TRBV18 to TRBJ2-7, with D perhaps matching TRBD1 (6 bases). The germline V gene encodes CDR1 KGHSH and CDR2 LQKENI. The CDR3 runs to 14 residues. V dropped 3 bases and J dropped 3 bases, with 12 bases sitting between them. The CDR3 DNA reads as TGTGCCAGCTCACCCCGGGACACCCTCTACGAGCAGTACTTC. Amino acid sequence: CASSPRDTLYEQYF.

This clonotype was recorded many times. The V and J genes are TRBV5-5 and TRBJ2-7; possible D gene TRBD1, 6 bases. The V and J ends lost 3 bases and 7 bases respectively, with 17 bases between them. This CDR3 region has 14 residues. Germline V gene lookup returns CDR1 SGHKS and CDR2 YYEKEE (reference sequence). CDR3 in DNA: TGTGCCAGCAGCTGGGAACAGGGTCCTGGTGAGCAGTACTTC. It codes for CASSWEQGPGEQYF.

A few counts support this clonotype. This chain joins TRBV5-1 and TRBJ2-5; no firm D call. Germline-derived CDR1 and CDR2 are SGHRS and YFSETQ. The CDR3 consists of 11 residues. V was pared by 4 bases and J by 2 bases, with 3 bases between. CDR3 sequence reads: CASSAQETQYF. In DNA, the CDR3 is TGCGCCAGCAGCGCACAAGAGACCCAGTACTTC. Variable domain in full (rest from reference TRBV5-1 and TRBJ2-5): KAGVTQTPRYLIKTRGQQVTLSCSPISGHRSVSWYQQTPGQGLQFLFEYFSETQRNKGNFPGRFSGRQFSNSRSEMNVSTLELGDSALYLCASSAQETQYFGPGTRLLVL.

This clonotype was detected ten times or more. V is TRBV7-2 and J is TRBJ2-2, with D perhaps TRBD2 (5 bases). The germline V and J ends were trimmed by 9 bases and 4 bases, with 12 bases remaining between them. Germline V gives CDR1 SGHTA, CDR2 FQGNSA. CDR3 size: 13 residues. CDR3 sequence: CASSQAGTGELFF. The CDR3 DNA follows: TGTGCCAGTTCGCAGGCGGGCACCGGGGAGCTGTTTTTT.

This clonotype was recorded at least ten times. This chain joins TRBV12-3 or TRBV12-4 and TRBJ2-1; 10 nucleotides line up with TRBD2. The CDR3 totals 21 residues. Trimming took 2 bases from V and 0 from J; bases not matched to a gene: 16. CDR3 nucleotides: TGTGCCAGCAGTTTACACCCTGGAGCGGGAGGGGAAGCCGACTCCTACAATGAGCAGTTCTTC. It specifies CASSLHPGAGGEADSYNEQFF.

The V and J genes are TRBV7-2 and TRBJ2-7, with D perhaps TRBD2 (6 bases). With 5 bases removed from V and 0 bases from J, the gap between germline ends came to 14 bases. The CDR3 has 15 amino acids. Germline V gene data show CDR1 as SGHTA and CDR2 as FQGNSA. The DNA for the CDR3 is TGTGCCAGCAGCGACCGGGAGTTGAGCTCCTACGAGCAGTACTTC. It codes for CASSDRELSSYEQYF.

The chain links TRBV6-2 or TRBV6-3 to TRBJ2-5; D possibly uses TRBD1 or TRBD2 (5 bases each). Germline V CDR1 and CDR2: MNHEY, SVGEGT. This CDR3 has 12 amino acids. Trimming pared 4 bases from V and 14 bases from J, leaving 17 bases between. This chain's CDR3 is CASSSMGDRPYF. For the CDR3, the DNA is TGTGCCAGCAGTTCTATGGGGGACCGGCCTTACTTC.

Turning to this clonotype: One end of the junction fails to match germline, which may point to a read error. The rearrangement joins TRBV28 to TRBJ2-2, with D unresolved. CDR1 is MDHEN and CDR2 is SYDVKM in the germline V gene. The CDR3 loop spans 12 amino acids. The CDR3 reads CAGSSDSFMLFF. The CDR3 bases are TGTGCCGGCAGTTCTGACTCCTTTATGCTGTTTTTT.

There are many counts of this clonotype. This CDR3 reads CASSYSGTGGEKLFF. The CDR3 DNA reads as TGTGCCAGCAGCTATAGCGGGACAGGGGGTGAAAAACTGTTTTTT. The chain combines TRBV7-2 with TRBJ1-4, with 11 bases identical to TRBD1. The CDR3 length is 15 residues. J gave up 7 bases and V 4 bases, and 5 bases lay outside the gene matches. Germline V lookup: CDR1 SGHTA, CDR2 FQGNSA.

CDR3 nucleotide sequence: TGCAGCGTTGGTTTGGCAGGGTCCTACGAGCAGTACTTC. Its translation is CSVGLAGSYEQYF. This chain links TRBV29-1 with TRBJ2-7; D perhaps matches TRBD1 (5 bases). Trimming stripped 4 bases from V and 1 base from J, with 11 bases between. Per the germline V gene, CDR1 is SQVTM and CDR2 is ANQGSEA. CDR3 size: 13 residues.